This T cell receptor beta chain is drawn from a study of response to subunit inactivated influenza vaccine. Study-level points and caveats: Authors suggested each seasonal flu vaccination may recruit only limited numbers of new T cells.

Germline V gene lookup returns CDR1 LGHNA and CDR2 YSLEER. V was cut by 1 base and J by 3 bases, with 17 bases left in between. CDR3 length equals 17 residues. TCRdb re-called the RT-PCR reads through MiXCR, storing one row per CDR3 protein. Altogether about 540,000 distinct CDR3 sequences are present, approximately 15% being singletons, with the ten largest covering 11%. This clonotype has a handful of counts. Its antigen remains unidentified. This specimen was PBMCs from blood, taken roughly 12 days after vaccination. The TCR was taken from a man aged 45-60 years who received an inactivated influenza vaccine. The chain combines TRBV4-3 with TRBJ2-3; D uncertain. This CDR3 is CASSQGLGNLGTDTQYF. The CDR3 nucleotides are TGCGCCAGCAGCCAAGGATTAGGGAACCTGGGAACAGATACGCAGTATTTT.